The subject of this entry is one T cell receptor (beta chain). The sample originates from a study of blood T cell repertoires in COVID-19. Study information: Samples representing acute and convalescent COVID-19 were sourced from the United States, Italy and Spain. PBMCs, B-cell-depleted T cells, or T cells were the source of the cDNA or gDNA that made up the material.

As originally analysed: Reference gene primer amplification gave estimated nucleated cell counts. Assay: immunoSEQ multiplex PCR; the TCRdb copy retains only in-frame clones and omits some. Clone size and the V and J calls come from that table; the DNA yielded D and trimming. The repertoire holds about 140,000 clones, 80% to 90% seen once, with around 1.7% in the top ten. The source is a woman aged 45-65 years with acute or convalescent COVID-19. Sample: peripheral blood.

CDR3 region: CASSFHRGYNEQFF. In DNA, the CDR3 is TGTGCCAGCAGCTTCCACAGGGGCTACAATGAGCAGTTCTTC. V is TRBV7-9 and J is TRBJ2-1; 7 nucleotides agree with TRBD1. J was trimmed by 3 bases and V by 3 bases; bases with no gene match: 2. The CDR3 length is 14 residues. CDR1 and CDR2 from the germline V gene are SEHNR and FQNEAQ (reference sequence). Supplemented by reference TRBV7-9 and TRBJ2-1, the full variable domain reads DTGVSQNPRHKITKRGQNVTFRCDPISEHNRLYWYRQTLGQGPEFLTYFQNEAQLEKSRLLSDRFSAERPKGSFSTLEIQRTEQGDSAMYLCASSFHRGYNEQFFGPGTRLTVL.